These 17 T cell receptor beta chains share one sample of origin, sequenced in a study of T cells after posttransplantation cyclophosphamide (dated by TCRdb to about 2016). The library came from the immunoSEQ multiplex PCR assay. TCRdb retrieved this table from immuneACCESS and kept in-frame rearrangements only. Not all clones are present; in checked studies, unresolved V genes account for under half, and no reason is known for the remainder. This sample lists roughly 10,000 clones; approximately 96% were detected once. The biggest ten clones account for 0.3% of the sample. The sequenced sample consisted of naive CD8+ T cells sorted from PBMCs. These TCRs come from a man aged 30 to 45 in good health and a related stem cell transplant donor.

V is TRBV5-5 and J is TRBJ2-7; weak D call: TRBD2 (6 bases). Germline assignment: CDR1 SGHKS and CDR2 YYEKEE (reference sequence). CDR3 length: 13 residues. V lost 6 bases and J 2 bases, leaving 12 bases between the germline ends. The CDR3 sequence is CASTSPGAYEQYF. The CDR3 region has the DNA TGTGCCAGCACCTCCCCGGGGGCCTACGAGCAGTACTTC.

The V gene is TRBV19, the J gene TRBJ1-1, with a tentative D call TRBD1 (5 bases). Germline V gives CDR1 LNHDA, CDR2 SQIVND (reference sequence). The CDR3 is 17 amino acids. The ends were cut back, 4 bases at V and 5 bases at J, with 23 bases in the middle. This CDR3 is CASSTSRIGRAGTEAFF. In DNA, the CDR3 is TGTGCCAGTAGTACCTCTCGCATAGGCAGGGCAGGGACTGAAGCTTTCTTT.

The chain uses TRBV5-6 and TRBJ2-5; D is perhaps TRBD1 (5 bases). V lost 1 base and J lost 5, with 9 bases in between. The CDR3 is made up of 13 amino acids. CDR1 and CDR2 (germline): SGHDT, YYEEEE. CDR3 protein: CASSLRGGETQYF. The CDR3 DNA is TGTGCCAGCAGCTTGAGGGGCGGCGAGACCCAGTACTTC.

The chain links TRBV4-2 to TRBJ2-7, with 11 bases fitting TRBD2. The V gene end was trimmed by 0 bases and the J gene end by 5 bases; junction bases not matched to a gene: 3. Germline values: CDR1 LGHNA, CDR2 YNFKEQ. CDR3 length: 15 residues. CDR3 bases: TGTGCCAGCAGCCAAGATATAGCGGGGGGGGACGAGCAGTACTTC. Translated: CASSQDIAGGDEQYF.

The chain has TRBV7-6 and TRBJ1-1; D may be TRBD1 (6 bases). CDR1 is SGHVS and CDR2 is FNYEAQ in the germline V gene. The germline V and J ends were trimmed by 0 bases and 5 bases, with 10 bases remaining between them. The CDR3 extends over 14 amino acids. The CDR3, as DNA: TGTGCCAGCAGCTTAGCTGTCAGGGGAACTGAAGCTTTCTTT. It encodes CASSLAVRGTEAFF.

This chain uses TRBV7-9 with TRBJ2-5; TRBD2 aligns across 9 bases. Germline CDR1 reads SEHNR; CDR2 reads FQNEAQ (reference sequence). After removal of 5 bases from V and 4 bases from J, the junction contained 14 bases not matched to a gene. The CDR3 extends over 17 amino acids. CDR3 nucleotide sequence: TGTGCCAGCAGCGCGAGGGTGGCGGGGGGGCCGCGAGAGACCCAGTACTTC. Its translation: CASSARVAGGPRETQYF.

CDR3 DNA: TGTGCCAGCAGTCGCGGGACAGGGGAGGGCTACACCTTC. Amino acids: CASSRGTGEGYTF. The chain couples TRBV7-9 to TRBJ1-2; 10 bases are shared with TRBD1. CDR1 SEHNR and CDR2 FQNEAQ come from the germline V gene (reference sequence). V was pared by 6 bases and J by 8 bases, with 6 bases of the junction left unmatched. This CDR3 comprises 13 residues.

Written as DNA, the CDR3 is TGTGCCAGCAGCGGGGGAGGGGCCGGAGATGGAAACACCATATATTTT. Amino acid sequence: CASSGGGAGDGNTIYF. The chain uses TRBV7-9 and TRBJ1-3; possibly TRBD1 for D (5 bases). CDR1 is SEHNR and CDR2 is FQNEAQ in the germline V gene (reference sequence). The CDR3 extends over 16 amino acids. Trimming pared 5 bases from V and 3 bases from J, leaving 17 bases between.

The V call is TRBV5-6, the J call TRBJ1-5, with D tentatively TRBD1 (5 bases). This CDR3 has 14 amino acids. V shed 0 bases and J shed 5 bases, with 9 bases lying between them. Germline CDR1 and CDR2: SGHDT and YYEEEE. The DNA for the CDR3 is TGTGCCAGCAGCTTGGGGCAGGGTGATCAGCCCCAGCATTTT. Its protein product is CASSLGQGDQPQHF.

V gene TRBV7-9 combines with J gene TRBJ2-7; 8 bases are a match to TRBD1. CDR1 and CDR2 (germline): SEHNR, FQNEAQ (reference sequence). This CDR3 contains 15 residues. With V trimmed by 4 bases and J by 5 bases, 10 bases remained unmatched. In nucleotides, the CDR3 is TGTGCCAGCAGCTCCGGACAGGGCGCGTCGAACGAGCAGTACTTC. This gives the protein CASSSGQGASNEQYF.

As for this clone: The same CDR3 also results from other DNA sequences found in this sample. The rearrangement uses TRBV5-4 and TRBJ2-2, with D possibly being TRBD2 (6 bases). CDR1 and CDR2 (germline): SGHNT, YYREEE (reference sequence). Trimming removed 0 bases at V and 7 bases at J, with 19 bases between. This CDR3 is built from 17 residues. The CDR3 sequence is CASSLEGRGGAHGELFF. In DNA form, the CDR3 reads TGTGCCAGCAGCTTGGAGGGGCGCGGAGGGGCCCACGGGGAGCTGTTTTTT.

This clone was counted once. The chain recombines TRBV6-5 with TRBJ1-2; no firm D call. Germline V gene lookup returns CDR1 MNHEY and CDR2 SVGAGI. This CDR3 has 14 amino acids. The V end lost 2 bases, the J end lost 3 bases, and 10 bases lay between the germline ends. The CDR3 nucleotides are TGTGCCAGCAGTTACGGGGAGGGCGACTATGGCTACACCTTC. Translating gives CASSYGEGDYGYTF.

A single count supports this clone. This chain links TRBV7-2 with TRBJ2-7, with D perhaps TRBD1 (6 bases). CDR1 and CDR2 from the germline V gene are SGHTA and FQGNSA. The length of the CDR3 is 15 residues. Trimming shortened V by 6 bases and J by 4 bases, and 19 bases separated the two germline ends. The CDR3 coding sequence is TGTGCCAGCAGACCAAACCGGGACAAGGGGTACGAGCAGTACTTC. The encoded protein is CASRPNRDKGYEQYF.

This sequence joins TRBV7-2 and TRBJ2-3; TRBD2 aligns across 8 bases. V lost 4 bases to trimming and J lost 4 bases; unmatched junction nucleotides: 4. The CDR3 loop spans 14 amino acids. The germline V gene encodes CDR1 SGHTA and CDR2 FQGNSA. CDR3: CASSWGLVPDTQYF. CDR3 coding DNA: TGTGCCAGCAGCTGGGGACTAGTTCCAGATACGCAGTATTTT.

The chain employs TRBV19 and TRBJ2-7, with 8 nucleotides matching TRBD1. CDR1 is LNHDA and CDR2 is SQIVND in the germline V gene (reference sequence). The CDR3 sequence is 15 residues long. Unmatched junction bases numbered 8, after V lost 3 bases and J lost 4 bases. The CDR3, as DNA: TGTGCCAGTAGTATCGCCCAGGGGGCGCGGTACGAGCAGTACTTC. Its protein product is CASSIAQGARYEQYF.

The chain recombines TRBV6-5 with TRBJ1-1; TRBD1 aligns across 8 bases. J gave up 4 bases and V 0 bases, and 7 bases lay outside the gene matches. This CDR3 contains 16 residues. CDR1 MNHEY and CDR2 SVGAGI come from the germline V gene. Here the CDR3 DNA reads TGTGCCAGCAGTTACTCCGGCGGACAGGGAGGCACTGAAGCTTTCTTT. This codes for CASSYSGGQGGTEAFF.

This chain links TRBV5-1 with TRBJ1-2; TRBD1 aligns across 7 bases. CDR3 length equals 13 residues. CDR1 is SGHRS and CDR2 is YFSETQ in the germline V gene. V gave up 4 bases and J gave up 8 bases; unmatched junction bases: 8. CDR3 nucleotide sequence: TGCGCCAGCAGCGCGGACAGGTTGGGGGGCTACACCTTC. Protein: CASSADRLGGYTF.